A single sample is the source of the 6 T cell receptor beta chains below, sequenced in a study of T cells expressing NK-cell markers. TCRdb reprocessed the 5' RACE reads and stores each CDR3 protein as one record, lacking DNA. The sample totals 3,000 to 3,500 distinct CDR3 sequences. The material sequenced was blood T cells: a sorted CD56 or NKG2C T cell subset, CD4+ or CD8+ T cells, or bulk PBMC T cells (not recorded which). These receptors were collected from a woman aged 18-30 years in good health.

The chain couples TRBV7-2 to TRBJ2-3; TCRdb picks TRBD2, but there is no DNA to check that call. The CDR3 covers 16 residues. CDR1 and CDR2 (germline): SGHTA, FQGNSA. The CDR3 region is CASSLLAGGNTDTQYF.

V and J are TRBV7-9 and TRBJ2-7; there is no DNA to check the TCRdb D call of TRBD1. There are 12 residues in the CDR3. Germline CDR1 reads SEHNR; CDR2 reads FQNEAQ (reference sequence). CDR3: CASSLTGGEQYF.

The CDR3 spells CASSLKEIFYEQYF. The gene calls are TRBV12-3 or TRBV12-4 and TRBJ2-7. This CDR3 has 14 residues.

This chain connects TRBV20-1 to TRBJ1-1. The germline CDR1 and CDR2 sequences are DFQATT and SNEGSKA (reference sequence). This CDR3 is built from 21 residues. The CDR3: CSAREVKTGRSVGVLNTEAFF.

The V gene is TRBV30, the J gene TRBJ1-1; as DNA is missing, the TRBD1 call by TCRdb cannot be tested. The V gene's germline CDR1 is GTSNPN and CDR2 SVGIG (reference sequence). The CDR3 runs 13 residues. CDR3 region: CAWRFQGFTEAFF.

In terms of frequency, this clonotype is medium-sized (0.01 to 0.1%). The chain employs TRBV6-2 or TRBV6-3 and TRBJ2-1. There are 14 residues in the CDR3. From germline, CDR1 is MNHEY and CDR2 SVGEGT. The CDR3 loop reads CASSYRDSYNEQFF.